This T cell receptor beta chain was profiled in a study of regulatory dendritic cells for organ transplantation listed by TCRdb under 2017. Some background on the complete study: The TCRbeta repertoires of sorted naive and memory CD4+ and CD8+ T cells were sequenced before and after allostimulation with regulatory or mature dendritic cells.

A note on this clone: Its antigen specificity is not known. No base-level quality is on record; no much larger clone is a single base apart.

Relative to germline, V is 0 bases shorter and J is 8 bases shorter, with 17 bases between their ends. As encoded in the germline V gene, CDR1 is SGHRS while CDR2 is YFSETQ. Including the terminal cysteine and phenylalanine, the CDR3 comprises 15 residues. Of the read, only the CDR3 DNA is kept; its 45 bases are in frame from base 1. Multiplexed two-step PCR with Vbeta-specific forward primers and Jbeta-specific reverse primers was used to amplify TCRbeta CDR3 regions. Through the immunoSEQ service, TCRbeta libraries were sequenced on an Illumina instrument. Regarding the original processing steps: IMGT annotation was used to assign V, D and J genes, and synthetic CDR3 analogues were used to correct the counts for multiplex PCR bias. In the immunoSEQ Analyzer, repertoire clonality was calculated as one minus the normalized Shannon entropy. Whether a clone counted as expanded was decided by Fisher's exact test with Benjamini-Hochberg false discovery rate control and a two-tailed cutoff of P<0.01. In its TCRdb copy, this immuneACCESS table keeps in-frame sequences only and misses some clones. Where compared with another copy, unresolved V genes explain less than half of these, and the others have no known cause. V and J calls and clone size are copied from that table; D and trimming were computed from the DNA. The table for this sample lists 25,000 to 35,000 clones; around 83% of them were counted only once. The top ten constitute approximately 0.094% of the sample.

On the study overall, not on this receptor specifically: Sequencing was done in only a couple of subjects, and the authors reported considerable heterogeneity between individuals in the alloreactive memory CD8+ T cell pool. Expansion of memory CD8+ clones was induced by allostimulation in both subjects, but more limited expansion appeared to be induced by regulatory dendritic cells than by mature dendritic cells. Of the resting subsets, memory CD8+ T cells had the largest number of alloreactive TCR clonotypes. Naive CD4+ and CD8+ T cells showed highly diverse repertoires, whereas memory cells were less diverse and memory CD8+ cells were the most oligoclonal.

Naive T cells were sorted as CD45RA+ and memory T cells as CD45RO+ CD4+ or CD8+ cells by FACS. The T cells used for TCR sequencing were obtained from two healthy control subjects. Unstimulated sorted T cell subsets were used as baseline controls for the mixed lymphocyte reactions. The Qiagen DNeasy Blood & Tissue Kit was used to extract genomic DNA. This receptor chain uses TRBV5-1 and TRBJ1-1; TRBD1 could be the D gene, as 6 bases match. The clonotype originates from a human donor in good health. The specimen sequenced was naive CD4+ T cells from blood. In the paper's terms, the cell subset or site label means: CD45RA+ naive T cells. The CDR3: CASSLGNQGTAEAFF. The sequenced DNA is TGCGCCAGCAGCTTGGGGAATCAGGGGACCGCGGAAGCTTTCTTT.